This TCR beta chain originates from a study of T-cell reconstitution after alpha-beta-depleted transplantation in children. This clonotype was seen only a few times. The TCRbeta library incorporated unique molecular identifiers. TCRdb re-called the PCR reads through MiXCR, storing one row per CDR3 protein. The sample holds about half a million distinct CDR3 sequences, approximately 12% seen once. This TCR was recovered from a human donor who donated a stem cell graft to a child with combined immunodeficiency. Material: PBMCs from the stem cell graft donor, obtained from the stem cell graft.

The CDR3 coding sequence is TGTGCCACCAGCATTGGCCGGTACGAGCAGTACTTC. Translating gives CATSIGRYEQYF. The V and J genes are TRBV15 and TRBJ2-7; D unclear. Germline V gene sequence: CDR1 LNHNV, CDR2 YYDKDF (reference sequence). CDR3 length equals 12 residues. V lost 4 bases, J lost 4 bases, and 8 bases lay in between.